The clone carrying this TCR beta chain is labeled as medium-sized (0.01 to 0.1%). These data come from a study of low-dose radiotherapy and immunotherapy resistance in tumors. This sample's time point: after trial treatment. As to treatment: LDRT plus nivolumab, ipilimumab, low-dose cyclophosphamide and aspirin (RACIN trial). The junction had 12 bases not matched to a gene; V was cut back by 4 bases and J by 6 bases. Germline loops: CDR1 MDHEN, CDR2 SYDVKM. This CDR3 has 16 residues. Both a constant-region primer and a V-primer adapter served to amplify TCRs across roughly 20 PCR cycles. TCRdb re-derived calls from the reads in MiXCR, one entry per CDR3 protein. The sample holds roughly 52,000 distinct CDR3 sequences, 33% seen once.

This specimen consisted of PBMCs, obtained after low-dose radiotherapy plus immunotherapy. This sequence originates from a male donor with rectosigmoid adenocarcinoma. The rearrangement joins TRBV28 to TRBJ2-1; 7 bases align to TRBD1. In DNA form, the CDR3 reads TGTGCCAGCAGTTCCTCGACAGGGAAAAGTGGCAATGAGCAGTTCTTC. Residues: CASSSSTGKSGNEQFF.